This paragraph reports one T cell receptor (beta chain). This record comes from a study of OX40 agonist ivuxolimab in advanced cancers. Produced via immunoSEQ multiplex PCR; TCRdb's table is partial and in-frame only. The repertoire includes approximately 91,000 clones, 87% of them detected once, and more than 4% sits in the top ten. The CDR3 sequence is 15 residues long. V lost 5 bases and J lost 7; bases outside the gene matches: 11. Germline CDR1 reads SGHNT; CDR2 reads YENEEA. The chain joins TRBV11-3 to TRBJ2-4, with 7 bases fitting TRBD2. The sequence was obtained from an adult with an advanced solid tumor such as melanoma, head and neck, liver or kidney cancer. This material consisted of CD4+ or CD8+ T cells sorted from blood, taken in a trial of the OX40 agonist ivuxolimab. The CDR3 loop is CASSLTTSRNNIQYF. For the CDR3, the DNA is TGTGCCAGCAGCCTCACGACTAGCCGGAATAACATTCAGTACTTC.